What follows describes a single TCR beta chain. Its binding antigen is unknown. No clone much larger than this one lies a single base away; base qualities are absent. At diagnosis, peripheral blood, uninvolved tumor-adjacent lung and tumor were collected and were preserved as a mix of fresh-frozen and FFPE material. Blood samples were analyzed as peripheral blood mononuclear cells for TCR repertoire profiling. CDR1 SQVTM and CDR2 ANQGSEA are derived from the germline V gene. V drops 6 bases and J drops 5 bases, leaving 16 bases in between. Measured from the cysteine to the phenylalanine, the CDR3 is 13 residues long. Solely the CDR3 DNA is kept, with 39 bases framed from the first base. This record comes from a study of T cells in localized non-small cell lung cancer (dated by TCRdb to about 2020). Regarding the study in general: The study analyzed T cell repertoires of a few hundred early-stage NSCLC patients, comparing tumors and uninvolved tumor-adjacent lungs. The mean age of the NSCLC patients was about 64 years, with approximately 130 men and over 100 women. The cohort comprised approximately 240 treatment-naïve NSCLC patients with resected, localized lung tumors. The paper's findings and limits, for the study overall: A median of roughly 50 of the top 100 tumor clones turned up in the paired uninvolved adjacent lung, and 25 to 35 of those clones also ranked among the top 100 of that same adjacent lung. Since the design was exploratory, TCR variables were selected using unadjusted p-values with no false-discovery rate correction. Uninvolved tumor-adjacent lung showed the highest T cell clonality, higher than tumor, which suggests more focused antigenic responses in the uninvolved tumor-adjacent lung. Longer overall survival was associated with higher T cell density in blood, whereas shorter survival was associated with higher clonality in adjacent lung. Because multi-region sequencing of the tumors was not done, intratumor heterogeneity could not be ruled out.

TCR beta CDR3 regions were sequenced from DNA using the immunoSEQ Assay. As for the authors' bioinformatics: To compute T cell density, TCR beta template counts were normalized to usable DNA, which was estimated by amplifying housekeeping genes. Richness was estimated with the preseqR package, extrapolating to 400,000 templates for PBMC samples and 120,000 templates for tissue samples. Clonality was defined as one minus Pielou's evenness. Differential abundance testing on productive amino-acid clonotypes, with a minimum total count of 5 and an alpha of 0.1, was used to identify tissue-enriched TCRs. Repertoire overlap between compartments was quantified with the Jaccard Index and Morisita Overlap Index. TCR beta CDR3s were clustered by GLIPH together with public tetramer-defined viral CDR3s, and at least three viral sequences plus V-gene enrichment were required for viral motifs. TCRdb stores this immuneACCESS table with in-frame sequences only. Part of the clones is absent; in the studies checked, under half of the shortfall reflects unresolved V genes, and no reason is known for the rest. V and J calls and clone size come straight from that table; D and trimming were deduced from the DNA. This sample gives around 53,000 clones in total; 60% to 85% of them show up just once. The top ten clones comprise about 4% of the sample.

This clonotype originated in a woman aged 40-75 years with stage II lung adenocarcinoma. The chain was built from TRBV29-1 and TRBJ1-1; TRBD1 is perhaps the D gene, given 5 matching bases. The sequenced sample was PBMCs, obtained before any cancer treatment. In nucleotide form, the sequence is TGCAGCGTCACTAATGGGGCGGGGACTGAAGCTTTCTTT. Translated, this gives CSVTNGAGTEAFF.